These 9 T cell receptor beta chains originate from one sample sequenced in a study of shared clonotypes between healthy human individuals (dated by TCRdb to the early 2020s). Library method: the immunoSEQ multiplex PCR assay. TCRdb obtained this table from immuneACCESS and retained in-frame rearrangements with V and J assigned. These tables miss some clones; where compared with another copy, unresolved V genes account for less than half of the shortfall, and the remainder is unexplained. This sample holds about 1 million clones; under 80% were observed only once. The top ten clonotypes cover roughly 1.4% of the sample. The specimen was memory CD4+ T cells sorted from blood. The sample's cell subset or site label is to be understood as: CD45RA-negative fraction. The receptors shown here come from a man in his late teens or twenties in good health.

The chain couples TRBV4-3 to TRBJ2-7, with TRBD1 identical over 9 bases. The CDR3 length is 16 residues. J gave up 6 bases and V 1 base, and 10 bases lay outside the gene matches. Germline V lookup: CDR1 LGHNA, CDR2 YSLEER. The CDR3 protein is CASSQGGGTGGTEQYF. In nucleotides, the CDR3 is TGCGCCAGCAGCCAAGGGGGCGGTACAGGGGGCACCGAGCAGTACTTC.

CDR3: CSVAQIGTQYF. For the CDR3, the DNA is TGCAGCGTTGCACAGATTGGGACGCAGTACTTC. The chain links TRBV29-1 to TRBJ2-7; D is possibly TRBD1 or TRBD2 (5 bases each). V lost 4 bases and J 9 bases, leaving 13 bases between the germline ends. The CDR3 spans 11 residues. The germline V gene encodes CDR1 SQVTM and CDR2 ANQGSEA.

This chain joins TRBV29-1 and TRBJ2-7; tentative D call: TRBD1 (5 bases). The germline V and J ends were trimmed by 5 bases and 2 bases, with 10 bases remaining between them. The CDR3 contains 12 residues. Per germline, CDR1 SQVTM and CDR2 ANQGSEA. The CDR3 here is CSVSQGTYEQYF. CDR3 coding DNA: TGCAGCGTTAGTCAGGGAACCTACGAGCAGTACTTC.

This rearrangement joins TRBV6-5 to TRBJ2-7; D tentatively reads TRBD1 or TRBD2 (5 bases each). Per germline, CDR1 MNHEY and CDR2 SVGAGI. Trimming pared 11 bases from V and 2 bases from J, leaving 13 bases between. The CDR3 has 12 residues. CDR3 in DNA: TGTGCCTGCACCGGGACCACCTACGAGCAGTACTTC. Its translation is CACTGTTYEQYF.

This rearrangement joins TRBV27 to TRBJ2-7; 11 bases are shared with TRBD2. Germline assignment: CDR1 MNHEY and CDR2 SMNVEV (reference sequence). The CDR3 length is 14 residues. The ends lost 6 bases at V and 3 bases at J; junction bases unmatched: 4. The CDR3 nucleotides read TGTGCCAGCAGGTCTAGCGGGGGGTACTACGAGCAGTACTTC. Its protein is CASRSSGGYYEQYF.

V is TRBV30 and J is TRBJ1-6, with 8 positions matching TRBD1. This CDR3 is 15 amino acids long. Germline trimming cut 5 bases from V and 9 bases from J; bases unmatched to any gene: 12. The germline V gene encodes CDR1 GTSNPN and CDR2 SVGIG (reference sequence). CDR3 DNA sequence: TGTGCCTGGGGTGGACAGGGAAAAATTTCTTCACCCCTCCACTTT. Translation: CAWGGQGKISSPLHF.

As regards this clone: This may arise from a read error, as a much more abundant clone is one base away. Other DNA sequences in this sample translate to the same CDR3. The chain uses TRBV6-1 and TRBJ1-2; the match to TRBD1 covers 9 bases. Germline V gene lookup returns CDR1 MNHNS and CDR2 SASEGT. With V trimmed by 4 bases and J by 4 bases, 1 base remained unmatched. The CDR3 has 13 residues. For the CDR3, the DNA is TGTGCCAGCAGTGGACAGGGGGGCTATGGCTACACCTTC. The encoded protein is CASSGQGGYGYTF.

The genes are TRBV19 and TRBJ2-5; D perhaps matches TRBD1 (6 bases). Trimming shortened V by 4 bases and J by 2 bases, and 17 bases separated the two germline ends. The CDR3 contains 16 residues. The germline gives CDR1 LNHDA, CDR2 SQIVND (reference sequence). This CDR3 reads CASSTRRDNRQETQYF. In DNA form, the CDR3 reads TGTGCCAGTAGTACCCGCCGGGACAACCGGCAAGAGACCCAGTACTTC.

The chain combines TRBV5-8 with TRBJ2-5; 7 bases are shared with TRBD2. Germline-derived CDR1 and CDR2 are SGHTS and YDEGEE. The trim removed 6 bases at V and 5 bases at J, leaving 22 bases unmatched. CDR3 size: 18 residues. The CDR3 sequence is CASISQRGLAVMWETQYF. The CDR3 DNA follows: TGTGCCAGCATCTCTCAGCGGGGCCTAGCGGTTATGTGGGAGACCCAGTACTTC.